The 3 T cell receptor beta chains in this list originate from one sample, sequenced in a study of a mutant IDH1 vaccine in newly diagnosed glioma. Time point denoted: week 5, during vaccination. Vaccine doses each comprised 300 ug of mutant IDH1 20-mer peptide, with topical imiquimod. These receptors' antigens are unknown. Using immunoSEQ multiplex PCR, the repertoire was profiled, and TCRdb retains in-frame clones only, with some absent. The table includes tens of thousands of clones, 80% to 90% detected once. This specimen consisted of PBMCs, obtained from a glioma patient whose treatment included an IDH1 peptide vaccine. All receptors derive from a man younger than 35 with glioma.

The chain uses TRBV2 and TRBJ2-7, with 7 bases identical to TRBD1. Germline CDR1 is SNHLY and CDR2 is FYNNEI. Germline trimming cut 10 bases from V and 2 bases from J; bases unmatched to any gene: 5. The CDR3 loop spans 12 amino acids. The CDR3: CAKGQVAYEQYF. As DNA, the CDR3 is TGTGCCAAAGGACAGGTCGCCTACGAGCAGTACTTC.

The rearrangement joins TRBV5-5 to TRBJ1-4; 7 bases align to TRBD1. Germline trimming cut 4 bases from V and 5 bases from J; bases unmatched to any gene: 2. Germline CDR1 is SGHKS and CDR2 is YYEKEE (reference sequence). The CDR3 extends over 13 amino acids. The CDR3 loop is CASSLDRNEKLFF. The CDR3 DNA reads TGTGCCAGCAGCCTGGACAGGAATGAAAAACTGTTTTTT.

The rearrangement links TRBV5-6 to TRBJ1-1, with TRBD1 matching 12 bases. Per germline, CDR1 SGHDT and CDR2 YYEEEE. The CDR3 runs to 14 residues. Trimming took 2 bases from V and 10 from J; bases not matched to a gene: 6. This chain's CDR3 is CASSFRGQGASAFF. The CDR3 coding sequence is TGTGCCAGCAGCTTCCGGGGACAGGGGGCCTCAGCTTTCTTT.